These 31 T cell receptor beta chains share one sample of origin, sequenced in a study of blood T cell repertoires in COVID-19. Generated by immunoSEQ multiplex PCR, the TCRdb table keeps only in-frame clones and is missing some. The sample records about 290,000 clones, around four fifths being singletons. Sequencing was performed on peripheral blood. Receptors originate from a woman aged 50 to 60 with active or convalescent COVID-19.

V and J are TRBV9 and TRBJ2-2; D call uncertain. V dropped 0 bases and J dropped 3 bases, with 6 bases sitting between them. Germline loops: CDR1 SGDLS, CDR2 YYNGEE. There are 14 residues in the CDR3. CDR3: CASSVDLYTGELFF. The CDR3, as DNA: TGTGCCAGCAGCGTAGATTTATACACCGGGGAGCTGTTTTTT.

The rearrangement links TRBV3-1 (or the pseudogene TRBV3-2) to TRBJ2-7; D remains ambiguous. The CDR3 has 17 residues. The V end lost 1 base, the J end lost 0 bases, and 16 bases lay between the germline ends. From germline, CDR1 is LGHDT and CDR2 YNNKEL (reference sequence). The CDR3 nucleotides read TGTGCCAGCAGCCAAGTTTTAGCTGGAGCCCCCTCCTACGAGCAGTACTTC. It yields the protein CASSQVLAGAPSYEQYF.

This clone was observed once. The chain couples TRBV5-1 to TRBJ2-1; 8 bases line up with TRBD1. Unmatched junction bases numbered 11, after V lost 4 bases and J lost 8 bases. The CDR3 covers 15 residues. Germline lookup yields CDR1 SGHRS and CDR2 YFSETQ. CDR3 protein: CASSIQGAFRDEQFF. The CDR3 bases are TGCGCCAGCAGCATCCAGGGGGCCTTTAGGGATGAGCAGTTCTTC.

V is TRBV7-6 and J is TRBJ1-1; possible D gene TRBD1, 5 bases. Germline values: CDR1 SGHVS, CDR2 FNYEAQ. CDR3 length: 13 amino acids. Trimming took 2 bases from V and 1 from J, leaving 5 bases between them. CDR3 residues: CASSLRGNTEAFF. CDR3 nucleotide sequence: TGTGCCAGCAGCTTAAGGGGGAACACTGAAGCTTTCTTT. Drawing the rest from reference TRBV7-6 and TRBJ1-1, the complete variable domain is GAGVSQSPRYKVTKRGQDVALRCDPISGHVSLYWYRQALGQGPEFLTYFNYEAQQDKSGLPNDRFSAERPEGSISTLTIQRTEQRDSAMYRCASSLRGNTEAFFGQGTRLTVV.

The gene calls are TRBV2 and TRBJ1-1, with TRBD1 matching 11 bases. This CDR3 is built from 15 residues. The V and J ends lost 5 bases and 3 bases, in that order; junction bases with no gene match: 5. CDR1 and CDR2 from the germline V gene are SNHLY and FYNNEI. The CDR3 loop is CASSWTGGEDTEAFF. CDR3 sequence (DNA): TGTGCCAGCAGTTGGACAGGGGGCGAGGACACTGAAGCTTTCTTT.

This rearrangement joins TRBV6-5 to TRBJ2-1; 7 bases map to TRBD2. The J segment lost 7 bases and the V segment lost 8 bases, leaving 14 bases of the junction unmatched. Looked up from germline, CDR1 is MNHEY and CDR2 is SVGAGI. This CDR3 region has 15 residues. The CDR3 sequence is CASLRQLADPNEQFF. In nucleotides, the CDR3 is TGTGCCAGCCTTCGTCAGCTAGCGGACCCTAATGAGCAGTTCTTC.

This clone was seen only once. The chain recombines TRBV7-7 with TRBJ2-2; 15 bases are a match to TRBD2. Trimming took 4 bases from V and 5 from J; bases not matched to a gene: 2. The CDR3 covers 16 residues. Germline-derived CDR1 and CDR2 are SSHAT and FNYEAQ (reference sequence). CDR3 DNA sequence: TGTGCCAGCAGCTCCGGGACTAGCGGGAGGACCGGGGAGCTGTTTTTT. Residues: CASSSGTSGRTGELFF.

V and J are TRBV7-2 and TRBJ1-2; D not resolved. Germline loops: CDR1 SGHTA, CDR2 FQGNSA. This CDR3 is 16 amino acids long. With 1 base removed from V and 0 bases from J, the gap between germline ends came to 12 bases. The CDR3 loop reads CASSLDFRSANYGYTF. The CDR3 DNA reads TGTGCCAGCAGCTTAGATTTCCGTTCAGCTAACTATGGCTACACCTTC.

V gene TRBV9 combines with J gene TRBJ2-5; perhaps TRBD2 as D (5 bases). This CDR3 is 15 amino acids long. Germline V gene data show CDR1 as SGDLS and CDR2 as YYNGEE. V was clipped by 5 bases and J by 1 base, with 15 bases between them. Here the CDR3 reads CASRTLRRAQETQYF. CDR3 DNA sequence: TGTGCCAGCAGGACCTTAAGGCGGGCCCAAGAGACCCAGTACTTC. Using reference TRBV9 and TRBJ2-5 for the parts outside the CDR3, the full variable domain is DSGVTQTPKHLITATGQRVTLRCSPRSGDLSVYWYQQSLDQGLQFLIQYYNGEERAKGNILERFSAQQFPDLHSELNLSSLELGDSALYFCASRTLRRAQETQYFGPGTRLLVL.

This clone was observed once. This rearrangement joins TRBV30 to TRBJ1-1, with 8 bases aligning to TRBD1. Per germline, CDR1 GTSNPN and CDR2 SVGIG (reference sequence). Losses at the gene ends were 3 bases for V and 4 bases for J; bases not matched to a gene: 7. CDR3 length: 14 residues. The DNA of the CDR3 is TGTGCCTGGAGCAGGGGGCCCTCGGCCACTGAAGCTTTCTTT. This codes for CAWSRGPSATEAFF. Full variable domain (missing parts from reference TRBV30 and TRBJ1-1): SQTIHQWPATLVQPVGSPLSLECTVEGTSNPNLYWYRQAAGRGLQLLFYSVGIGQISSEVPQNLSASRPQDRQFILSSKKLLLSDSGFYLCAWSRGPSATEAFFGQGTRLTVV.

This chain uses TRBV29-1 with TRBJ1-1, with TRBD1 matching 7 bases. The J segment lost 0 bases and the V segment lost 6 bases, leaving 4 bases of the junction unmatched. This CDR3 is built from 13 residues. Per germline, CDR1 SQVTM and CDR2 ANQGSEA. In DNA form, the CDR3 reads TGCAGCGTCGACAGGGCGGTGAACACTGAAGCTTTCTTT. This gives the protein CSVDRAVNTEAFF.

The J gene is TRBJ1-3, the V gene TRBV5-5; tentative D call: TRBD1 (5 bases). Germline-derived CDR1 and CDR2 are SGHKS and YYEKEE (reference sequence). V gave up 1 base and J gave up 4 bases, with 9 bases separating them. This CDR3 is 14 amino acids long. This CDR3 is CASSLFREGNTIYF. CDR3 DNA: TGTGCCAGCAGCTTGTTCAGGGAAGGAAACACCATATATTTT. The full variable domain, completed using reference TRBV5-5 and TRBJ1-3, is DAGVTQSPTHLIKTRGQQVTLRCSPISGHKSVSWYQQVLGQGPQFIFQYYEKEERGRGNFPDRFSARQFPNYSSELNVNALLLGDSALYLCASSLFREGNTIYFGEGSWLTVV.

This clone has a handful of counts. The CDR3 loop is CSVGRGEQYF. For the CDR3, the DNA is TGCAGCGTTGGAAGGGGCGAGCAGTACTTC. The V gene is TRBV29-1, the J gene TRBJ2-7; possibly TRBD1 for D (5 bases). The CDR3 runs 10 residues. Trimming stripped 4 bases from V and 6 bases from J, with 7 bases between. The V gene's germline CDR1 is SQVTM and CDR2 ANQGSEA.

The chain recombines TRBV29-1 with TRBJ1-5; D might be TRBD1 (6 bases). The ends were cut back, 4 bases at V and 7 bases at J, with 11 bases in the middle. Per the germline V gene, CDR1 is SQVTM and CDR2 is ANQGSEA. The CDR3 runs 12 residues. The CDR3 region is CSVADSGQPQHF. The CDR3 region has the DNA TGCAGCGTTGCGGACAGCGGCCAGCCCCAGCATTTT.

This clone occurred once. V is TRBV5-1 and J is TRBJ2-7; D is ambiguous. The CDR3 totals 14 residues. The V gene's germline CDR1 is SGHRS and CDR2 YFSETQ. V dropped 4 bases and J dropped 2 bases, with 13 bases sitting between them. DNA for the CDR3: TGCGCCAGCAGCCCGGCCGGGTCGGCCTACGAGCAGTACTTC. It yields the protein CASSPAGSAYEQYF.

This sequence joins TRBV5-1 and TRBJ2-7, with 8 nucleotides matching TRBD2. V lost 1 base, J lost 3 bases, and 3 bases stayed unmatched. The CDR3 loop spans 14 amino acids. Germline CDR1 reads SGHRS; CDR2 reads YFSETQ. CDR3 amino acids: CASSLTSGNYEQYF. CDR3 in DNA: TGCGCCAGCAGCTTGACTAGCGGAAACTACGAGCAGTACTTC.

As DNA, the CDR3 is TGTGCCAGCAGTTCACCTATAGGAGGGGTAGGGGGCTACACCTTC. Translated, it gives CASSSPIGGVGGYTF. This sequence joins TRBV28 and TRBJ1-2; TRBD1 is a possible D gene (5 bases). Germline assignment: CDR1 MDHEN and CDR2 SYDVKM. V gave up 4 bases and J gave up 8 bases, with 20 bases separating them. The CDR3 loop spans 15 amino acids.

V usage is TRBV10-2 and J usage is TRBJ2-1; D gene unclear. There are 15 residues in the CDR3. CDR1 is WSHSY and CDR2 is SAAADI in the germline V gene. Between the trimmed V and J ends, which lost 6 bases and 0 bases, there was a span of 12 bases. The chain's CDR3 is CASSRTESSYNEQFF. CDR3 bases: TGCGCCAGCAGCCGTACAGAGAGCTCCTACAATGAGCAGTTCTTC.

The V gene is TRBV5-1, the J gene TRBJ1-1, with 10 bases identical to TRBD1. Losses at the gene ends were 0 bases for V and 11 bases for J; bases not matched to a gene: 7. This CDR3 spans 14 amino acids. Germline CDR1 is SGHRS and CDR2 is YFSETQ. The DNA of the CDR3 is TGCGCCAGCAGCTTGGCGGGACAGGGGTATGCGGCTTTCTTT. Translation gives CASSLAGQGYAAFF. The whole variable domain, filled in from reference TRBV5-1 and TRBJ1-1, reads KAGVTQTPRYLIKTRGQQVTLSCSPISGHRSVSWYQQTPGQGLQFLFEYFSETQRNKGNFPGRFSGRQFSNSRSEMNVSTLELGDSALYLCASSLAGQGYAAFFGQGTRLTVV.

The V call is TRBV10-2, the J call TRBJ1-2, with 10 bases matching TRBD1. V was pared by 4 bases and J by 7 bases, with 6 bases of the junction left unmatched. From germline, CDR1 is WSHSY and CDR2 SAAADI. The CDR3 contains 14 residues. Written as DNA, the CDR3 is TGCGCCAGCAGTGGAGTGACAGGGGGCCGTGGCTACACCTTC. Its translation is CASSGVTGGRGYTF.

The table lists this clone with a count of one. The rearrangement uses TRBV12-2 and TRBJ2-7; the table's D call, TRBD2, was not checked against the DNA. TRBV12-2 is annotated as a pseudogene. This CDR3 has 14 amino acids. The CDR3 loop is CASRCLIKPYEQYF. The CDR3 DNA follows: TGTGCAAGTCGCTGCCTGATTAAGCCCTACGAGCAGTACTTC.

The genes are TRBV3-1 (or the pseudogene TRBV3-2) and TRBJ2-2; maybe TRBD1 (6 bases). Germline CDR1 and CDR2: LGHDT and YNNKEL (reference sequence). Trimming pared 0 bases from V and 5 bases from J, leaving 7 bases between. There are 14 residues in the CDR3. In DNA, the CDR3 is TGTGCCAGCAGCCAAGACACAGGGACCGGGGAGCTGTTTTTT. This codes for CASSQDTGTGELFF.

This clone was recorded only once. This sequence joins TRBV11-3 and TRBJ2-7, with 7 bases lining up with TRBD1. V gave up 5 bases and J gave up 3 bases; unmatched junction bases: 4. Germline assignment: CDR1 SGHNT and CDR2 YENEEA. CDR3 size: 13 residues. CDR3 protein: CASSDGDSYEQYF. CDR3 DNA sequence: TGTGCCAGCAGCGACGGGGACAGCTACGAGCAGTACTTC.

V gene TRBV7-9 combines with J gene TRBJ2-7; D not resolved. In germline, CDR1 is SEHNR, CDR2 FQNEAQ (reference sequence). The CDR3 runs to 13 residues. Trimming took 5 bases from V and 3 from J, leaving 11 bases between them. The DNA of the CDR3 is TGTGCCAGCAGCCCGGCCGAGGACTACGAGCAGTACTTC. Translation: CASSPAEDYEQYF.

The rearrangement links TRBV12-3 or TRBV12-4 to TRBJ2-7; TRBD2 might be the D (5 bases). Deletions cut 6 bases from V and 3 bases from J, with 9 bases between. The CDR3 runs 12 residues. The chain's CDR3 is CASSRRGYEQYF. The CDR3 DNA is TGTGCCAGCAGCCGCCGGGGCTACGAGCAGTACTTC.

The chain joins TRBV5-6 to TRBJ1-2; weak D call: TRBD1 (6 bases). Germline-derived CDR1 and CDR2 are SGHDT and YYEEEE. Trimming removed 3 bases at V and 2 bases at J, with 23 bases between. The CDR3 runs 18 residues. CDR3 nucleotides: TGTGCCAGCAGCTCGGGGAGTTTCAGGGACACGACGAACTATGGCTACACCTTC. This encodes CASSSGSFRDTTNYGYTF.

This sequence joins TRBV29-1 and TRBJ2-1; D might be TRBD2 (7 bases). This CDR3 comprises 17 residues. The ends were cut back, 4 bases at V and 0 bases at J, with 19 bases in the middle. Germline lookup yields CDR1 SQVTM and CDR2 ANQGSEA. This CDR3 is CSVAGESGGSSYNEQFF. CDR3 coding DNA: TGCAGCGTTGCAGGGGAGTCCGGCGGGAGCTCCTACAATGAGCAGTTCTTC.

The chain combines TRBV19 with TRBJ2-1, with TRBD2 identical over 7 bases. This CDR3 has 17 amino acids. Germline-derived CDR1 and CDR2 are LNHDA and SQIVND (reference sequence). J was trimmed by 4 bases and V by 2 bases; bases with no gene match: 11. The CDR3 loop reads CASSIFLGEGKYNEQFF. CDR3 in DNA: TGTGCCAGTAGTATATTCCTCGGGGAGGGGAAGTACAATGAGCAGTTCTTC. The entire variable domain, with the rest obtained from reference TRBV19 and TRBJ2-1, is as follows: DGGITQSPKYLFRKEGQNVTLSCEQNLNHDAMYWYRQDPGQGLRLIYYSQIVNDFQKGDIAEGYSVSREKKESFPLTVTSAQKNPTAFYLCASSIFLGEGKYNEQFFGPGTRLTVL.

The J gene is TRBJ1-1, the V gene TRBV2, with D perhaps matching TRBD1 (6 bases). Germline V lookup: CDR1 SNHLY, CDR2 FYNNEI. Trimming removed 6 bases from V and 1 base from J, with 12 bases in between. This CDR3 is built from 14 residues. The DNA for the CDR3 is TGTGCCAGCAGGGCCAGGGGCTCGAACACTGAAGCTTTCTTT. Translation: CASRARGSNTEAFF.

This chain joins TRBV15 and TRBJ1-4, with unresolved D. Per germline, CDR1 LNHNV and CDR2 YYDKDF (reference sequence). This CDR3 is 14 amino acids long. Trimming shortened V by 0 bases and J by 6 bases, and 8 bases separated the two germline ends. For the CDR3, the DNA is TGTGCCACCAGCAGAGATCCCGGGGATGAAAAACTGTTTTTT. It translates to CATSRDPGDEKLFF.

This clone appeared once. The CDR3: CSVADTLNTEAFF. In DNA form, the CDR3 reads TGCAGCGTCGCGGACACCCTGAACACTGAAGCTTTCTTT. This chain connects TRBV29-1 to TRBJ1-1; a possible D gene is TRBD1 (5 bases). The V gene lost 6 bases and the J gene lost 0 bases, with 11 bases spanning the gap. The CDR3 loop spans 13 amino acids. CDR1 is SQVTM and CDR2 is ANQGSEA in the germline V gene.